The next 15 T cell receptor beta chains were all read from a single sample in a study of sequential checkpoint blockade in melanoma. Treatment specified: randomized to nivolumab then ipilimumab (arm A) or the reverse (arm B). This table comes from immunoSEQ multiplex PCR, and its TCRdb copy is limited to in-frame clones, with some not included. The repertoire holds around 13,000 clones, with 27% as singletons. Material: tumor tissue (inferred from file names), obtained from a patient given nivolumab and ipilimumab in sequence. The origin of the receptors is a human donor with melanoma.

This clone was found many times. The chain links TRBV7-6 to TRBJ2-5; D gene ambiguous. Per germline, CDR1 SGHVS and CDR2 FNYEAQ. This CDR3 region has 14 residues. V gave up 2 bases and J gave up 4 bases, with 11 bases separating them. The CDR3 DNA reads TGTGCCAGCAGCTTATCCTTCGCGGCAGAGACCCAGTACTTC. Its protein is CASSLSFAAETQYF.

This clone was counted a few times. The V and J genes are TRBV12-5 and TRBJ2-2; 9 nucleotides align to TRBD2. This CDR3 has 19 amino acids. Germline V gene sequence: CDR1 LGHNT, CDR2 FRNRAP. CDR3 sequence (DNA): TGTGCCAGCGGGGCTCACAGGGCGGGAGGGGCGGCGCACACCGGGGAGCTGTTTTTT. Translating it yields CASGAHRAGGAAHTGELFF.

The genes are TRBV14 and TRBJ2-7; no clear D gene. Germline loops: CDR1 SGHDN, CDR2 FVKESK. The CDR3 consists of 17 residues. V was cut by 0 bases and J by 1 base, with 16 bases left in between. CDR3 amino acids: CASSQEGLAWASYEQYF. CDR3 nucleotide sequence: TGTGCCAGCAGCCAAGAAGGTCTTGCCTGGGCTTCCTACGAGCAGTACTTC.

The chain couples TRBV18 to TRBJ2-7; 12 bases agree with TRBD2. The CDR3 totals 17 residues. Germline CDR1 KGHSH, CDR2 LQKENI. V lost 0 bases and J lost 2; bases outside the gene matches: 5. CDR3 in DNA: TGTGCCAGCTCACCACCGAGACTAGCGGGAGTGGCCTACGAGCAGTACTTC. This gives the protein CASSPPRLAGVAYEQYF.

J is TRBJ2-1 and V is TRBV19, with no clear D. Per germline, CDR1 LNHDA and CDR2 SQIVND (reference sequence). The ends were cut back, 1 base at V and 9 bases at J, with 13 bases in the middle. CDR3 length: 14 residues. The CDR3 reads CASSIGGPVGEQFF. CDR3 bases: TGTGCCAGTAGTATAGGAGGACCCGTCGGTGAGCAGTTCTTC.

This clone occurred a few times. V usage is TRBV4-1 and J usage is TRBJ2-3; the D gene is possibly TRBD2 (5 bases). V dropped 4 bases and J dropped 2 bases, with 13 bases sitting between them. CDR3 length equals 15 residues. CDR1 and CDR2 (germline): MGHRA, YSYEKL. The CDR3 bases are TGCGCCAGCAGCCTAACTAGAGCGCCCACAGATACGCAGTATTTT. It codes for CASSLTRAPTDTQYF.

There are many counts of this clone. The rearrangement links TRBV11-3 to TRBJ1-1; maybe TRBD1 (5 bases). The CDR3 loop spans 14 amino acids. Trimming cost V 2 bases and J 5 bases, with 12 bases left between them. Germline CDR1 SGHNT, CDR2 YENEEA. CDR3 coding DNA: TGTGCCAGCAGCTTACGGGGCCCTGGTACTGAAGCTTTCTTT. Its protein product is CASSLRGPGTEAFF.

This clone occurred a few times. J is TRBJ1-2 and V is TRBV11-3; a possible D gene is TRBD1 (6 bases). Germline CDR1 and CDR2: SGHNT and YENEEA. CDR3 length: 17 residues. V was cut by 5 bases and J by 4 bases, with 23 bases left in between. This CDR3 is CASSPGGGGRRGYGYTF. CDR3 bases: TGTGCCAGCAGCCCCGGAGGGGGGGGGCGGCGCGGCTATGGCTACACCTTC. Drawing the rest from reference TRBV11-3 and TRBJ1-2, the complete variable domain is EAGVVQSPRYKIIEKKQPVAFWCNPISGHNTLYWYLQNLGQGPELLIRYENEEAVDDSQLPKDRFSAERLKGVDSTLKIQPAELGDSAVYLCASSPGGGGRRGYGYTFGSGTRLTVV.

This clone was recorded many times. The chain recombines TRBV11-3 with TRBJ1-2, with 7 bases matching TRBD1. The J segment lost 1 base and the V segment lost 4 bases, leaving 6 bases of the junction unmatched. Germline CDR1 is SGHNT and CDR2 is YENEEA. CDR3 length: 15 amino acids. In DNA, the CDR3 is TGTGCCAGCAGCTCTGCCGGGACAGTTAACTATGGCTACACCTTC. Residues: CASSSAGTVNYGYTF.

The V and J genes are TRBV7-5 and TRBJ2-2; the D segment call TRBD2 is taken from the table without a DNA check. TRBV7-5 is a pseudogene locus. This CDR3 comprises 16 residues. The CDR3 bases are TGTGCCAGCAGCTCAAGACTAGCGGTGGGTGTAGGGGAGCTGTTTTTT. Its translation: CASSSRLAVGVGELFF.

The rearrangement uses TRBV18 and TRBJ2-6, with TRBD2 matching over 9 bases. The length of the CDR3 is 19 residues. V dropped 1 base and J dropped 2; count of bases not matched to a gene: 9. The germline CDR1 and CDR2 sequences are KGHSH and LQKENI. The CDR3 reads CASSPRGDSGRTGANVLTF. In DNA, the CDR3 is TGTGCCAGCTCACCACGAGGGGATAGCGGGAGAACTGGGGCCAACGTCCTGACTTTC.

The V gene is TRBV6-8, the J gene TRBJ1-5; TRBD1 is a possible D gene (5 bases). With 5 bases removed from V and 2 bases from J, the gap between germline ends came to 13 bases. The germline V gene has CDR1 MNHGY and CDR2 SAAAGT. The CDR3 is 15 amino acids. The CDR3 DNA reads TGTGCCAGCAGTGCCATAGGGACTGGCAATCAGCCCCAGCATTTT. It translates to CASSAIGTGNQPQHF.

The chain uses TRBV12-1 and TRBJ1-6; no DNA check was done on the table's D call, TRBD1. TRBV12-1 has pseudogene status. There are 15 residues in the CDR3. CDR3 bases: TGTGCCAGCAGCTTAGAACAGAATTATAATTCACCCCTCCACTTT. Amino acids: CASSLEQNYNSPLHF.

V usage is TRBV6-8 and J usage is TRBJ2-7; D might be TRBD1 (5 bases). Deletions cut 10 bases from V and 6 bases from J, with 16 bases between. Per the germline V gene, CDR1 is MNHGY and CDR2 is SAAAGT. CDR3 size: 12 residues. The DNA for the CDR3 is TGTGCCACCCAGATAACCCAGGGCGAGCAGTACTTC. Protein sequence: CATQITQGEQYF.

This clone was seen a single time. V usage is TRBV29-1 and J usage is TRBJ2-5, with TRBD2 identical over 11 bases. Germline V gene sequence: CDR1 SQVTM, CDR2 ANQGSEA. The CDR3 loop spans 16 amino acids. Trimming took 0 bases from V and 4 from J; bases not matched to a gene: 7. The CDR3 spells CSVEDGSGRARETQYF. DNA for the CDR3: TGCAGCGTTGAAGATGGTAGCGGGAGGGCCCGAGAGACCCAGTACTTC.